These 10 T cell receptor beta chains were all obtained from the same sample, sequenced in a study of CD8+ T cells in alopecia areata. Sequencing templates came from extracted RNA that was reverse transcribed into cDNA. Libraries were prepared by immunoSEQ multiplex PCR; TCRdb keeps only in-frame clonotypes and omits some of them. The sample has 90,000 to 130,000 clones; about 50% are singletons. The source material was NKG2D-low CD8+ T cells sorted from blood. Every receptor here comes from a human donor with alopecia areata.

This clone was seen more than once but under ten times. The chain combines TRBV29-1 with TRBJ2-7; 12 bases align to TRBD1. This CDR3 region has 16 residues. V lost 0 bases, J lost 5 bases, and 8 bases stayed unmatched. In germline, CDR1 is SQVTM, CDR2 ANQGSEA. The CDR3 DNA follows: TGCAGCGTTGAAGAAGCGGATGGGACAGGGGGCCACGAGCAGTACTTC. Translated: CSVEEADGTGGHEQYF.

The chain links TRBV11-3 to TRBJ1-4; the match to TRBD1 covers 7 bases. Germline V gene lookup returns CDR1 SGHNT and CDR2 YENEEA. This CDR3 is built from 15 residues. The trim removed 4 bases at V and 4 bases at J, leaving 6 bases unmatched. This CDR3 is CASSWTGSINEKLFF. Here the CDR3 DNA reads TGTGCCAGCAGCTGGACAGGATCAATTAATGAAAAACTGTTTTTT.

The V gene is TRBV7-9, the J gene TRBJ1-1, with D hard to call. This CDR3 has 14 residues. Germline CDR1 is SEHNR and CDR2 is FQNEAQ (reference sequence). V gave up 1 base and J gave up 5 bases, with 11 bases separating them. For the CDR3, the DNA is TGTGCCAGCAGCTTAGTCGTGGCGAATACTGAAGCTTTCTTT. Its translation: CASSLVVANTEAFF.

This clone was observed a handful of times. The chain is built from TRBV19 and TRBJ1-1; D is unresolved. V lost 5 bases and J lost 11, with 21 bases in between. Per the germline V gene, CDR1 is LNHDA and CDR2 is SQIVND (reference sequence). The CDR3 sequence is 14 residues long. CDR3 nucleotide sequence: TGTGCCAGTAGTCTTTTCGGAGGTCCTCTCGGGGCTTTCTTT. Residues: CASSLFGGPLGAFF.

The CDR3: CAWSASRPGELFF. In DNA form, the CDR3 reads TGTGCCTGGAGTGCCTCCCGGCCCGGGGAGCTGTTTTTT. V and J are TRBV30 and TRBJ2-2; unclear D gene. CDR1 is GTSNPN, CDR2 SVGIG, per germline (reference sequence). V gave up 1 base and J gave up 6 bases, with 9 bases separating them. This CDR3 contains 13 residues.

This clone was detected a few times. The chain links TRBV2 to TRBJ2-2; D possibly corresponds to TRBD2 (6 bases). V dropped 10 bases and J dropped 0 bases, with 12 bases sitting between them. This CDR3 region has 14 residues. Germline V CDR1 and CDR2: SNHLY, FYNNEI. In nucleotides, the CDR3 is TGTGCCATTCTCGGGGGTGCGAACACCGGGGAGCTGTTTTTT. Protein product: CAILGGANTGELFF.

The chain couples TRBV5-1 to TRBJ1-5; the D gene is possibly TRBD1 (5 bases). CDR3 size: 15 residues. Germline V CDR1 and CDR2: SGHRS, YFSETQ. Trimming removed 0 bases from V and 3 bases from J, with 10 bases in between. CDR3 region: CASSLGPGPNQPQHF. The CDR3 nucleotides are TGCGCCAGCAGCTTGGGTCCAGGGCCCAATCAGCCCCAGCATTTT.

The chain uses TRBV27 and TRBJ2-7; no clear D. The V and J ends lost 5 bases and 7 bases respectively, with 18 bases between them. CDR1 is MNHEY, CDR2 SMNVEV, per germline (reference sequence). The CDR3 length is 14 residues. In DNA, the CDR3 is TGTGCCAGCAGTATGACCTCCGGGCCGCCTGAGCAGTACTTC. It specifies CASSMTSGPPEQYF.

V and J are TRBV29-1 and TRBJ1-1; 7 bases match TRBD1. V lost 6 bases, J lost 6 bases, and 4 bases stayed unmatched. The CDR3 totals 11 residues. Germline values: CDR1 SQVTM, CDR2 ANQGSEA. CDR3 in amino acids: CSVKDRPEAFF. The CDR3 DNA sequence: TGCAGCGTAAAGGACAGGCCTGAAGCTTTCTTT.

The sample holds a few counts of this clone. The chain has TRBV19 and TRBJ2-1; D gene uncertain. V lost 3 bases and J lost 10, with 10 bases in between. This CDR3 is built from 12 residues. Germline assignment: CDR1 LNHDA and CDR2 SQIVND (reference sequence). CDR3 sequence: CASSIVSYEQFF. CDR3 DNA sequence: TGTGCCAGTAGTATTGTGAGTTACGAGCAGTTCTTC.